A selection of T cell receptor beta chains follows, all from one sample in a study of graft-versus-host responses after intestinal transplantation. Produced via immunoSEQ multiplex PCR; TCRdb's table is partial and in-frame only. The sample lists approximately 4,000 clones, over 65% seen once, with roughly 7.7% in the top ten. Here the sequenced sample was ileum tissue, taken 17 days after transplant. These receptors all come from a human patient who received an intestinal transplant, so some T cells may come from the graft donor. Both conserved end residues are part of each CDR3.

J gene | V gene | CDR3 protein
TRBJ2-2 | TRBV6-5 | CASPGGGCTELFF
TRBJ1-2 | TRBV4-1 | CASSQATGVGYGYTF
TRBJ1-2 | TRBV6-1 | CASSWELNYGYTF
TRBJ1-2 | TRBV5-4 | CASSSDRVTNYGYTF
TRBJ2-1 | TRBV12-5 | CASGHGAGGSYNEQFF
TRBJ2-1 | TRBV7-7 | CASGTSGAEQFF
TRBJ1-1 | TRBV10-3 | CAISPTTGTGITEAFF
TRBJ1-2 | TRBV2 | CASSEDREVYGYTF
TRBJ2-3 | TRBV28 | CASSFETSSSLDTQYF
TRBJ1-5 | TRBV10-3 | CAISETPDLTNQPQHF
TRBJ2-2 | TRBV18 | CASSPRQNTGELFF
TRBJ2-5 | TRBV9 | CASSVYWGRVETQYF
TRBJ2-5 | TRBV6-5 | CASSYGGETQYF
TRBJ2-6 | TRBV7-9 | CASSDRTGGFSGANVLTF
TRBJ2-1 | TRBV7-7 | CASSWDRDNEQFF
TRBJ2-2 | TRBV19 | CASTGTGGYVGELFF
TRBJ2-2 | TRBV5-6 | CASRDQRGGNTGELFF
TRBJ2-3 | TRBV29-1 | CSVERRPGDTQYF
TRBJ2-2 | TRBV6-6 | CASSRWTTNTGELFF
TRBJ2-1 | TRBV5-1 | CASSLELLNNEQFF
TRBJ1-5 | TRBV4-1 | CASSPDRGLQPQHF
TRBJ2-4 | TRBV6-1 | CASSASGGSKNIQYF
TRBJ2-2 | TRBV11-3 | CASSLGFGTAGADTGELFF
TRBJ1-1 | TRBV10-2 | CASSEFGQGAEAFF
TRBJ1-1 | TRBV5-1 | CASSLDFTVDTEAFF
TRBJ2-1 | TRBV6-1 | CASMTTGARDEQFF
TRBJ2-2 | TRBV27 | CASTNELAGTGELFF
TRBJ2-2 | TRBV9 | CASSMDRATGELFF
TRBJ2-2 | TRBV30 | CAWSLNDRGSGGELFF
TRBJ2-2 | TRBV5-1 | CASSYKVNTGELFF
TRBJ2-3 | TRBV4-1 | CASSQDYALAGTDTQYF
TRBJ2-5 | TRBV27 | CASSLYQRGGEETQYF
TRBJ2-1 | TRBV7-3 | CASSLNPGQGGGQFF
TRBJ2-4 | TRBV2 | CASSVPEDRDKNIQYF
TRBJ2-5 | TRBV15 | CATAGLGGGSEQETQYF
TRBJ1-6 | TRBV9 | CASSPVVAGNSPLHF
TRBJ2-1 | TRBV7-7 | CASSLDRGPEQFF
TRBJ2-2 | TRBV6-5 | CASSYAGAGTGELFF
TRBJ1-1 | TRBV5-4 | CASCNRGNTEAFF
TRBJ2-3 | TRBV11-1 | CASSLSGGYTDTQYF
TRBJ2-6 | TRBV4-2 | CASSAVGLQSRANVLTF
TRBJ2-5 | TRBV30 | CACLKLVRDQETQYF
TRBJ2-5 | TRBV29-1 | CSVVTGLGTQYF
TRBJ1-5 | TRBV5-1 | CASSLGSGGNQPQHF
TRBJ2-3 | TRBV7-9 | CASSLVSGGTDTQYF
TRBJ2-1 | TRBV27 | CASGLGDSAYNEQFF
TRBJ2-3 | TRBV5-6 | CASSYRGDTQYF
TRBJ2-5 | TRBV7-3 | CASSLTVLETQYF